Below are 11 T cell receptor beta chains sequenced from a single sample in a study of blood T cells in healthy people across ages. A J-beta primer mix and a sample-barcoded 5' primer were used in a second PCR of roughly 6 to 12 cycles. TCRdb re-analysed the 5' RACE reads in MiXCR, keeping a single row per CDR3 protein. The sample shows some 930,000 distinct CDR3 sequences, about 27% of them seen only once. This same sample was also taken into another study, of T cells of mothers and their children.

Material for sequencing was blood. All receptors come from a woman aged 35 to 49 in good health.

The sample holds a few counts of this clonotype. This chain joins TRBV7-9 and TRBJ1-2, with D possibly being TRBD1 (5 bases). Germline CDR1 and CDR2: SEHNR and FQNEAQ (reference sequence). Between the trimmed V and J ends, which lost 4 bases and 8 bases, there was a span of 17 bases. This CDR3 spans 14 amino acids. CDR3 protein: CASSSRTSREGYTF. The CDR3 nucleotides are TGTGCCAGCAGCTCAAGGACGTCCAGGGAAGGCTACACCTTC.

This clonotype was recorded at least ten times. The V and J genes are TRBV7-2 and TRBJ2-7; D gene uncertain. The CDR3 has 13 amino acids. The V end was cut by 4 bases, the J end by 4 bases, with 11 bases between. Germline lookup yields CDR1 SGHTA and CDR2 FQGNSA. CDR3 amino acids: CASSSGQQYEQYF. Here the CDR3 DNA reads TGTGCCAGCAGCTCGGGCCAACAATACGAGCAGTACTTC.

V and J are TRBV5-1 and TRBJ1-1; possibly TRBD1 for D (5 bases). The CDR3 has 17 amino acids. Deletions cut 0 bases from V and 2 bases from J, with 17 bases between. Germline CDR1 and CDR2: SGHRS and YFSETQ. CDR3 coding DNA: TGCGCCAGCAGCTTGGAGGCCGGGGCAAGGGGAAACACTGAAGCTTTCTTT. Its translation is CASSLEAGARGNTEAFF.

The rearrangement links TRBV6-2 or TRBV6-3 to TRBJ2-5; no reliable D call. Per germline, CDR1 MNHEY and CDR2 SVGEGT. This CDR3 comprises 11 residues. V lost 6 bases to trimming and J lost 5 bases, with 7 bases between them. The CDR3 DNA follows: TGTGCCAGCAGACTTTTGGAGACCCAGTACTTC. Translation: CASRLLETQYF.

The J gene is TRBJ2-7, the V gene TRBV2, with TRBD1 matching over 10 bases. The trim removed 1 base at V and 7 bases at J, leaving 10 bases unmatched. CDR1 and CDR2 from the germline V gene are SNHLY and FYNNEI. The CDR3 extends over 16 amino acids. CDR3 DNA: TGTGCCAGCAGTGAAGTGGGACAGGGGCCCCTCGGGGAGCAGTACTTC. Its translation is CASSEVGQGPLGEQYF.

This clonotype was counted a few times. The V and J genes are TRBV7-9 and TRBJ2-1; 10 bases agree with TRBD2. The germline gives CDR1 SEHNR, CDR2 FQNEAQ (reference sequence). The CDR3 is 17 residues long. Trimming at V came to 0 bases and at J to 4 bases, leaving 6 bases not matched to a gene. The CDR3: CASSLAGLAGEYNEQFF. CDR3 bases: TGTGCCAGCAGCTTAGCGGGGCTAGCGGGGGAATACAATGAGCAGTTCTTC.

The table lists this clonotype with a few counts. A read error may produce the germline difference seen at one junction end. The CDR3 protein is CASSHSPGTGMSGANVLTF. The CDR3, as DNA: TGTGCCAGCAGTCACTCACCCGGGACAGGGATGAGCGGGGCCAACGTCCTGACTTTC. The chain recombines TRBV6-5 with TRBJ2-6; 9 nucleotides match TRBD1. The CDR3 has 19 residues. Germline CDR1 reads MNHEY; CDR2 reads SVGAGI.

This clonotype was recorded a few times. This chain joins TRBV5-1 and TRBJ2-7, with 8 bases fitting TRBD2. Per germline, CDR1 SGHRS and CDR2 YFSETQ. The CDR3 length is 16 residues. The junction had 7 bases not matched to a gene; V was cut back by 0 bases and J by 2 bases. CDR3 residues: CASSLAERGRTYEQYF. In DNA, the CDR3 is TGCGCCAGCAGCTTGGCGGAGCGGGGGAGAACCTACGAGCAGTACTTC.

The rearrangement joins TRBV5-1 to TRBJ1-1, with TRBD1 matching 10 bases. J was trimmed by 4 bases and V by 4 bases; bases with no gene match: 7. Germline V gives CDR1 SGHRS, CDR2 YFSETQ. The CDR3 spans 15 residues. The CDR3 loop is CASSARQGAITEAFF. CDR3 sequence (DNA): TGCGCCAGCAGCGCCAGACAGGGGGCGATCACTGAAGCTTTCTTT.

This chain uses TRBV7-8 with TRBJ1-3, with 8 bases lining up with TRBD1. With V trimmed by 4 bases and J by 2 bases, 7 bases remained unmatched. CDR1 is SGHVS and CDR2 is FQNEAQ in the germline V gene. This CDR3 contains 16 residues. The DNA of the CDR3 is TGTGCCAGCAGCTCGACGCCGACAGGGGCTGGAAACACCATATATTTT. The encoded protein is CASSSTPTGAGNTIYF.

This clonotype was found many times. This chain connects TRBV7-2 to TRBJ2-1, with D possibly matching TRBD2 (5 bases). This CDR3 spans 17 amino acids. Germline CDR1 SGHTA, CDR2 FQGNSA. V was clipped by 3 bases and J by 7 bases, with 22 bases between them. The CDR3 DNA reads TGTGCCAGCAGCTTTCACCTACGAGGGTCATATGGGAATGAGCAGTTCTTC. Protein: CASSFHLRGSYGNEQFF.